This T cell receptor beta chain comes out of a study of CD8 T cells in ankylosing spondylitis. Broader study findings: Some motif variants were previously reported in reactive arthritis synovial fluid and blood.

This clonotype was detected only a few times. What it binds is not known. TCRdb analysed the 5' RACE reads with MiXCR anew, one entry per CDR3 protein. The table has about 360,000 distinct CDR3 sequences, 20% to 25% seen once. The CDR3 has 13 amino acids. Trimming removed 5 bases from V and 4 bases from J, with 11 bases in between. Germline V gene data show CDR1 as SGHVS and CDR2 as FNYEAQ. This receptor was identified in a male donor with ankylosing spondylitis or in good health (not recorded which). The chain has TRBV7-6 and TRBJ2-5; D is perhaps TRBD1 (6 bases). Input material: blood, either unsorted or a sorted T cell fraction (not recorded which). CDR3 nucleotides: TGTGCCAGCAGCCCAGGGGTGGGAGAGACCCAGTACTTC. As protein: CASSPGVGETQYF. Combining the CDR3 with reference TRBV7-6 and TRBJ2-5 gives the whole variable domain GAGVSQSPRYKVTKRGQDVALRCDPISGHVSLYWYRQALGQGPEFLTYFNYEAQQDKSGLPNDRFSAERPEGSISTLTIQRTEQRDSAMYRCASSPGVGETQYFGPGTRLLVL.